The rows below give T cell receptor beta chains drawn from one sample of a study of blood T cell repertoires in COVID-19. Data came from immunoSEQ multiplex PCR; TCRdb stores just in-frame clones and leaves some out. The sample comprises 250,000 to 300,000 clones, approximately 90% of which are singletons, and 2.2% rests with the top ten. Input material: peripheral blood. All receptors come from a woman aged 30 to 39 with COVID-19, enrolled during active disease. The CDR3 runs from the conserved cysteine through the conserved F or W.

j_gene: TRBJ2-3
v_gene: TRBV24-1
CDR3aa: CATSAPGSGRIPDTQYF

j_gene: TRBJ2-3
v_gene: TRBV27
CDR3aa: CASSLQYRGRATDTQYF

j_gene: TRBJ1-2
v_gene: TRBV7-3
CDR3aa: CASSSGTGDYGYTF

j_gene: TRBJ2-5
v_gene: TRBV28
CDR3aa: CASERRGGVETQYF

j_gene: TRBJ2-7
v_gene: TRBV4-1
CDR3aa: CASSHQGGSLEQYF

j_gene: TRBJ2-7
v_gene: TRBV11-2
CDR3aa: CASSLDRDSYEQYF

j_gene: TRBJ1-3
v_gene: TRBV11-2
CDR3aa: CASSITGQSGNTIYF

j_gene: TRBJ2-2
v_gene: TRBV5-1
CDR3aa: CASSLDRAGPGELFF

j_gene: TRBJ1-2
v_gene: TRBV5-1
CDR3aa: CASTFGGANYGYTF

j_gene: TRBJ2-7
v_gene: TRBV6-4
CDR3aa: CARRTSGTYEQYF

j_gene: TRBJ2-1
v_gene: TRBV11-2
CDR3aa: CASTPSRQGNEQFF

j_gene: TRBJ1-5
v_gene: TRBV7-9
CDR3aa: CASSLEGGDRQPQHF

j_gene: TRBJ2-7
v_gene: TRBV3-1/TRBV3-2
CDR3aa: CASSQDLASGSYEQYF

j_gene: TRBJ2-7
v_gene: TRBV27
CDR3aa: CASSSKIQGFSYEQYF

j_gene: TRBJ2-1
v_gene: TRBV7-3
CDR3aa: CASSRGADNEQFF

j_gene: TRBJ1-4
v_gene: TRBV11-2
CDR3aa: CASSLGQGASSANEKLFF

j_gene: TRBJ1-1
v_gene: TRBV11-2
CDR3aa: CASSRNRNLAEAFF

j_gene: TRBJ1-1
v_gene: TRBV29-1
CDR3aa: CSVEDGQNTEAFF

j_gene: TRBJ2-5
v_gene: TRBV5-6
CDR3aa: CASSLVDRGETQYF

j_gene: TRBJ1-3
v_gene: TRBV15
CDR3aa: CATSRGPDRTGNTIYF

j_gene: TRBJ2-2
v_gene: TRBV24-1
CDR3aa: CATSDTGATGELFF

j_gene: TRBJ1-1
v_gene: TRBV4-2
CDR3aa: CASSQEYRQANTEAFF

j_gene: TRBJ1-2
v_gene: TRBV3-1/TRBV3-2
CDR3aa: CASSQDSDYGYTF

j_gene: TRBJ1-1
v_gene: TRBV6-2/TRBV6-3
CDR3aa: CASSFPGTGARNTEAFF

j_gene: TRBJ2-2
v_gene: TRBV7-9
CDR3aa: CASRSPGGLTGELFF

j_gene: TRBJ2-1
v_gene: TRBV5-1
CDR3aa: CASSLAGGASEQFF

j_gene: TRBJ2-2
v_gene: TRBV7-7
CDR3aa: CASSLGRAANTGELFF

j_gene: TRBJ2-2
v_gene: TRBV2
CDR3aa: CASRTGTANTGELFF

j_gene: TRBJ2-3
v_gene: TRBV11-3
CDR3aa: CASSPGRREARDTQYF

j_gene: TRBJ1-1
v_gene: TRBV29-1
CDR3aa: CSVYSGYTEAFF

j_gene: TRBJ2-1
v_gene: TRBV19
CDR3aa: CASSIDGGAGSYNEQFF

j_gene: TRBJ2-3
v_gene: TRBV7-2
CDR3aa: CASSLDPADTQYF

j_gene: TRBJ2-1
v_gene: TRBV6-1
CDR3aa: CASSEAEREILNEQFF

j_gene: TRBJ2-1
v_gene: TRBV6-5
CDR3aa: CATHAGPGTYNEQFF

j_gene: TRBJ2-1
v_gene: TRBV14
CDR3aa: CASSQKDKYYNEQFF

j_gene: TRBJ2-1
v_gene: TRBV19
CDR3aa: CASSLEGTGGYNEQFF

j_gene: TRBJ1-1
v_gene: TRBV14
CDR3aa: CASSQDRGLVNTEAFF

j_gene: TRBJ2-1
v_gene: TRBV11-1
CDR3aa: CASSFSGWEQFF

j_gene: TRBJ1-2
v_gene: TRBV7-9
CDR3aa: CASSLVQGHGYTF

j_gene: TRBJ1-1
v_gene: TRBV5-1
CDR3aa: CASSLGSGSSTEAFF

j_gene: TRBJ1-2
v_gene: TRBV7-2
CDR3aa: CASSTQTGYGYTF